The clone carrying this T cell receptor (beta chain) showed up many times. Time point here: persistent/refractory GD, antithyroid drugs over 5 years with positive TRAb. RNA extracted from PBMCs served as the sequencing template. CDR3-region Arm-PCR and iRepertoire HTBI primers produced the TCR beta libraries. TCRdb used MiXCR to reprocess the multiplex PCR reads, holding one entry per CDR3 protein. This sample has about 460,000 distinct CDR3 sequences, with approximately 23% found just once. The data derive from a study of regulatory T cells in long-lasting Graves disease. Germline V lookup: CDR1 LNHDA, CDR2 SQIVND (reference sequence). V was clipped by 0 bases and J by 0 bases, with 11 bases between them. The CDR3 runs 16 residues.

The genes are TRBV19 and TRBJ1-1; D call uncertain. This sequence was found in a female donor with Graves disease. The sequences come from peripheral blood mononuclear cells (PBMCs), collected when the disease was refractory, from a patient treated with antithyroid drugs. CDR3: CASSIDGPPMNTEAFF. The DNA of the CDR3 is TGTGCCAGTAGTATAGATGGGCCGCCGATGAACACTGAAGCTTTCTTT.